Listed here are 18 T cell receptor beta chains from one sample, sequenced in a study of T cell repertoires in cytomegalovirus infection. These TCRs are of unknown antigen specificity. TCRdb ran MiXCR on the reads and lists one entry per CDR3 protein. Among 650,000 to 900,000 distinct CDR3 sequences listed, under 35% were seen once. Sequencing was performed on cultured CD8+ T cells from PBMCs, taken from culture after CMV antigen stimulation. Receptors originate from a human donor in good health (CMV status not recorded). Some clones in this sample may be carry-over from other donors' samples.

This chain joins TRBV2 and TRBJ2-3, with D maybe TRBD1 (5 bases). The CDR3 spans 19 residues. V was clipped by 1 base and J by 4 bases, with 24 bases between them. In germline, CDR1 is SNHLY, CDR2 FYNNEI. In nucleotides, the CDR3 is TGTGCCAGCAGTGAAGACAGGATCAATCCAGTCCACCGGGCAGATACGCAGTATTTT. It translates to CASSEDRINPVHRADTQYF.

CDR3 amino acids: CATAPRDRTYEQYF. CDR3 nucleotide sequence: TGTGCCACCGCGCCCAGGGACAGGACCTACGAGCAGTACTTC. This chain connects TRBV27 to TRBJ2-7, with 8 bases lining up with TRBD1. The CDR3 runs 14 residues. With 10 bases clipped from V and 2 bases from J, the junction kept 10 bases outside the gene matches. The germline V gene has CDR1 MNHEY and CDR2 SMNVEV (reference sequence).

This clonotype was seen more than once but under ten times. This chain connects TRBV25-1 to TRBJ1-1; no firm D call. There are 13 residues in the CDR3. V gave up 4 bases and J gave up 4 bases, with 10 bases separating them. Germline V CDR1 and CDR2: MGHDK, SYGVNS. CDR3 sequence reads: CASSVGVSTEAFF. Written as DNA, the CDR3 is TGTGCCAGCAGTGTTGGGGTGAGCACTGAAGCTTTCTTT.

This clonotype occurred a few times. The chain employs TRBV14 and TRBJ2-3; 11 bases align to TRBD2. Germline V gene data show CDR1 as SGHDN and CDR2 as FVKESK. V dropped 1 base and J dropped 2; count of bases not matched to a gene: 8. This CDR3 has 18 amino acids. DNA of the CDR3: TGTGCCAGCAGCCAAGGGTTGCGACTAGCGGGGCTCACAGATACGCAGTATTTT. This sequence encodes CASSQGLRLAGLTDTQYF.

This clonotype was recorded a few times. The V call is TRBV28, the J call TRBJ2-1; no clear D. Germline assignment: CDR1 MDHEN and CDR2 SYDVKM. This CDR3 region has 12 residues. The ends were cut back, 1 base at V and 9 bases at J, with 7 bases in the middle. In nucleotides, the CDR3 is TGTGCCAGCAGTTTATTTGGCTCTGAGCAGTTCTTC. Protein sequence: CASSLFGSEQFF.

This clonotype showed up many times. The V and J genes are TRBV7-6 and TRBJ2-3; 8 positions agree with TRBD2. This CDR3 is 16 amino acids long. Germline CDR1 SGHVS, CDR2 FNYEAQ. The J segment lost 0 bases and the V segment lost 3 bases, leaving 5 bases of the junction unmatched. The CDR3 protein is CASSFISGVSTDTQYF. For the CDR3, the DNA is TGTGCCAGCAGCTTCATTAGCGGGGTGAGCACAGATACGCAGTATTTT.

The chain carries TRBV9 and TRBJ2-5, with 7 bases lining up with TRBD1. V was pared by 3 bases and J by 4 bases, with 9 bases of the junction left unmatched. This CDR3 has 15 amino acids. Germline CDR1 reads SGDLS; CDR2 reads YYNGEE. Here the CDR3 reads CASSGSTGTRETQYF. DNA for the CDR3: TGTGCCAGCAGCGGATCGACAGGGACCAGAGAGACCCAGTACTTC.

This clonotype was observed a handful of times. The chain employs TRBV7-6 and TRBJ2-5; no reliable D call. The V gene's germline CDR1 is SGHVS and CDR2 FNYEAQ. The V end lost 3 bases, the J end lost 3 bases, and 14 bases lay between the germline ends. The CDR3 contains 15 residues. The CDR3 coding sequence is TGTGCCAGCAGCTTCGTTTGGGCACTCGAAGAGACCCAGTACTTC. It is translated as CASSFVWALEETQYF. Together with reference TRBV7-6 and TRBJ2-5, the CDR3 gives the full variable domain: GAGVSQSPRYKVTKRGQDVALRCDPISGHVSLYWYRQALGQGPEFLTYFNYEAQQDKSGLPNDRFSAERPEGSISTLTIQRTEQRDSAMYRCASSFVWALEETQYFGPGTRLLVL.

This clonotype was seen many times. The J gene is TRBJ2-1, the V gene TRBV7-6, with 7 bases matching TRBD1. This CDR3 is 14 amino acids long. Unmatched junction bases numbered 6, after V lost 0 bases and J lost 10 bases. CDR1 is SGHVS, CDR2 FNYEAQ, per germline. The CDR3 nucleotides are TGTGCCAGCAGCTTAGCTTTCCCGGGACAGGAGCAGTTCTTC. Protein: CASSLAFPGQEQFF.

The sample holds a few counts of this clonotype. The J gene is TRBJ2-1, the V gene TRBV28; TRBD1 aligns across 9 bases. Germline trimming cut 5 bases from V and 2 bases from J; bases unmatched to any gene: 10. The CDR3 runs 17 residues. Germline lookup yields CDR1 MDHEN and CDR2 SYDVKM. This chain's CDR3 is CASSAPSDRGAYNEQFF. Written as DNA, the CDR3 is TGTGCCAGCAGTGCCCCCTCGGACAGGGGTGCCTACAATGAGCAGTTCTTC. The full variable domain, with the rest looked up from reference TRBV28 and TRBJ2-1, is DVKVTQSSRYLVKRTGEKVFLECVQDMDHENMFWYRQDPGLGLRLIYFSYDVKMKEKGDIPEGYSVSREKKERFSLILESASTNQTSMYLCASSAPSDRGAYNEQFFGPGTRLTVL.

The gene calls are TRBV29-1 and TRBJ2-5; D might be TRBD1 or TRBD2, each matching 6 bases. Germline V gives CDR1 SQVTM, CDR2 ANQGSEA. The V end was cut by 2 bases, the J end by 2 bases, with 15 bases between. The CDR3 contains 15 residues. CDR3 residues: CSVEYGGRWQETQYF. CDR3 nucleotides: TGCAGCGTTGAATACGGGGGCAGATGGCAAGAGACCCAGTACTTC.

A few counts support this clonotype. The J gene is TRBJ2-1, the V gene TRBV20-1, with 7 bases aligning to TRBD2. CDR3 length equals 13 residues. Trimming took 5 bases from V and 5 from J; bases not matched to a gene: 6. CDR1 and CDR2 (germline): DFQATT, SNEGSKA (reference sequence). In nucleotides, the CDR3 is TGCAGTGCTTGGGGGGGGGGAAACAATGAGCAGTTCTTC. Encoded protein: CSAWGGGNNEQFF.

The chain uses TRBV13 and TRBJ1-1; no reliable D call. The CDR3 extends over 13 amino acids. Germline assignment: CDR1 PRHDT and CDR2 FYEKMQ (reference sequence). Trimming removed 3 bases from V and 5 bases from J, with 10 bases in between. In nucleotides, the CDR3 is TGTGCCAGCAGCTTTCACGGCGTGACTGAAGCTTTCTTT. Translating gives CASSFHGVTEAFF.

This clonotype appeared once. V and J are TRBV23-1 and TRBJ2-7; D ambiguous. TRBV23-1 has ORF status, its function being uncertain. This CDR3 has 15 amino acids. The V end lost 7 bases, the J end lost 6 bases, and 22 bases lay between the germline ends. CDR3 amino acids: CASTKRYSLLGEQYV. CDR3 DNA: TGCGCCAGCACAAAAAGGTACAGCCTTTTAGGCGAGCAGTACGTC.

The chain carries TRBV15 and TRBJ1-4; D gene ambiguous. The CDR3 contains 14 residues. V lost 5 bases and J lost 8, with 15 bases in between. From germline, CDR1 is LNHNV and CDR2 YYDKDF (reference sequence). CDR3 coding DNA: TGTGCCACCAGCGGTGGTAACCGGGAAGAAAAACTGTTTTTT. Translating gives CATSGGNREEKLFF.

This clonotype has only one observation. This chain's CDR3 is CASSSRGQGIWTGELFF. The CDR3 region has the DNA TGCGCCAGCAGCTCTCGCGGACAGGGGATTTGGACCGGGGAGCTGTTTTTT. V is TRBV5-1 and J is TRBJ2-2, with 9 bases lining up with TRBD1. This CDR3 spans 17 amino acids. The germline V gene has CDR1 SGHRS and CDR2 YFSETQ. The V and J ends lost 3 bases and 5 bases, in that order; junction bases with no gene match: 11.

The chain is built from TRBV28 and TRBJ2-7, with 10 positions matching TRBD1. The CDR3 contains 15 residues. Germline V gives CDR1 MDHEN, CDR2 SYDVKM. V dropped 6 bases and J dropped 3; count of bases not matched to a gene: 8. The CDR3, as DNA: TGTGCCAGCAGGACCGGGACAGGGGCATTCTACGAGCAGTACGTC. Protein: CASRTGTGAFYEQYV.

V gene TRBV6-6 combines with J gene TRBJ1-1; D unclear. Per germline, CDR1 MNHNY and CDR2 SVGAGI (reference sequence). The ends were cut back, 6 bases at V and 5 bases at J, with 7 bases in the middle. CDR3 size: 11 residues. In DNA, the CDR3 is TGTGCCAGCAGACGACTGACTGAAGCTTTCTTT. Translating it yields CASRRLTEAFF.